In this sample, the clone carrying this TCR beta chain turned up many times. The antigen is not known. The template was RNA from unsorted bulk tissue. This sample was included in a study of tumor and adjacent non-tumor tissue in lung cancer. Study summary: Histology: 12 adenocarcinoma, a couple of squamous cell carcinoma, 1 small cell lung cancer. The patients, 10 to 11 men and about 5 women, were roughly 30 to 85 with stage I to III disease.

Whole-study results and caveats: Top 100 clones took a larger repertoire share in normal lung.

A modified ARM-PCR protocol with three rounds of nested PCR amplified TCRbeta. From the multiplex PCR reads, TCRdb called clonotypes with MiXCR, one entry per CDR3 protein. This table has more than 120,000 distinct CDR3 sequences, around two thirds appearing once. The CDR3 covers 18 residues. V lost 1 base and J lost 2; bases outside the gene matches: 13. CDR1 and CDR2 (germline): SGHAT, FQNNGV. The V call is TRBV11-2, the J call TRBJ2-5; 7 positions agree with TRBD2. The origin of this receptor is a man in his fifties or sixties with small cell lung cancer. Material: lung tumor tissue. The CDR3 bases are TGTGCCAGCAGCTTAGTAGCGGGCCTCCTTATCAAACAAGAGACCCAGTACTTC. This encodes CASSLVAGLLIKQETQYF.